The clone carrying this TCR beta chain was found once. Repertoires were generated with immunoSEQ multiplex PCR, while TCRdb's copy carries only in-frame clones and drops some. The table shows tens of thousands of clones, with about 90% occurring only once. The V gene end was trimmed by 5 bases and the J gene end by 7 bases; junction bases not matched to a gene: 4. The CDR3 length is 15 residues. CDR1 is SGHTA and CDR2 is FQGTGA in the germline V gene. The data were obtained in a study of OX40 agonist ivuxolimab in advanced cancers. As for the study in general: Patients received the agonistic anti-OX40 (CD134) antibody ivuxolimab. Partial responses were achieved by three patients, of whom one had hepatocellular carcinoma and two had cutaneous melanoma.

This receptor was obtained from an adult with an advanced solid tumor such as melanoma, head and neck, liver or kidney cancer. Specimen: CD4+ or CD8+ T cells sorted from blood, collected in a trial of the OX40 agonist ivuxolimab. The V call is TRBV7-3, the J call TRBJ2-1; 14 bases line up with TRBD2. CDR3: CASSLRTSGRNEQFF. As DNA, the CDR3 is TGTGCCAGCAGCCTACGGACTAGCGGGAGGAATGAGCAGTTCTTC.